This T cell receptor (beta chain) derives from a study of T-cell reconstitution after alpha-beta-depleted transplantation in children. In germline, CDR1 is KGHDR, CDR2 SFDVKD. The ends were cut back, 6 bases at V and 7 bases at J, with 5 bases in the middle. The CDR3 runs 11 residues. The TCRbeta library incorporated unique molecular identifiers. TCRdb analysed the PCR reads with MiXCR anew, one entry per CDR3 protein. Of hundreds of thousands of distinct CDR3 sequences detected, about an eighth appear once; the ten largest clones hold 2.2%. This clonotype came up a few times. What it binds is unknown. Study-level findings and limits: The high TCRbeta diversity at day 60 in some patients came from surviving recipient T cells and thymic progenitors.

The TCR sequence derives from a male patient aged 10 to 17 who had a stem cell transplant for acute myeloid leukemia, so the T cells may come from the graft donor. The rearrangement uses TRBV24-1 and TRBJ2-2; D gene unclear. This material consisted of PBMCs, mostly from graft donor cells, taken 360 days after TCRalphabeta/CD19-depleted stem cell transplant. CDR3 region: CATSTGGELFF. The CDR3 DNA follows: TGTGCCACCAGTACGGGCGGGGAGCTGTTTTTT.